This T cell receptor (beta chain) came from a study of T cell repertoires in cytomegalovirus infection. About the research overall: It can be stated that public TCR beta signatures indicated CMV infection as well as a matching HLA type. Notes on the study in general: HLA-C-restricted TCR beta clonotypes specific for CMV led the ex vivo response.

Using its own MiXCR run on the reads, TCRdb lists one record per CDR3 protein. This sample yields hundreds of thousands of distinct CDR3 sequences, of which around 30% are seen a single time; around a sixth belongs to the top ten. About this clonotype itself: Its antigen is not identified.

Trimming removed 0 bases at V and 9 bases at J, with 17 bases between. CDR1 is DFQATT and CDR2 is SNEGSKA in the germline V gene (reference sequence). This CDR3 is built from 14 residues. This TCR derives from a human donor in good health (CMV status not recorded). Some clones in this sample may be carry-over from other donors' samples. Sequencing was performed on cultured PBMCs, taken from culture after CMV antigen stimulation. The chain has TRBV20-1 and TRBJ1-2; D call uncertain. The CDR3 spells CSAREQTGIVSYTF. As DNA, the CDR3 is TGCAGTGCTAGAGAGCAGACCGGGATTGTAAGCTACACCTTC.